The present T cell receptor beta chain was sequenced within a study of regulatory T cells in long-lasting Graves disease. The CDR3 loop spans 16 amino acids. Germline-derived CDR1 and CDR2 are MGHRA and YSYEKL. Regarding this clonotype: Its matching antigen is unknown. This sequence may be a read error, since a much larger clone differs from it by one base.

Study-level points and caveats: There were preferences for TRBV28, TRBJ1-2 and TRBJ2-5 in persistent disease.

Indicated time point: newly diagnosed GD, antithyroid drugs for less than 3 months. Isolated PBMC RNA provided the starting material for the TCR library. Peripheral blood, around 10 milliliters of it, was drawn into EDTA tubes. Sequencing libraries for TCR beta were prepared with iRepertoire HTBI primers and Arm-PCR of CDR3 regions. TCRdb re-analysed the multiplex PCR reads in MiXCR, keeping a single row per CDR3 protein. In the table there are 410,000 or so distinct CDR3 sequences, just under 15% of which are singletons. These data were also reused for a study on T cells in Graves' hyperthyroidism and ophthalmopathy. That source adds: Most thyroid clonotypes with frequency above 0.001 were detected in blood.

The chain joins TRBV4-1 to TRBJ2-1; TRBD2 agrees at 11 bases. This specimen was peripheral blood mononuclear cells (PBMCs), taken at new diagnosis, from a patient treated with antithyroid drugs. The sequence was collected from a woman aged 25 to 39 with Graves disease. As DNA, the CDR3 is TGCGCCAGCAACCAAGGGGGACTAGCGGCTTACAATGAGCAGTTCTTC. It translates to CASNQGGLAAYNEQFF.